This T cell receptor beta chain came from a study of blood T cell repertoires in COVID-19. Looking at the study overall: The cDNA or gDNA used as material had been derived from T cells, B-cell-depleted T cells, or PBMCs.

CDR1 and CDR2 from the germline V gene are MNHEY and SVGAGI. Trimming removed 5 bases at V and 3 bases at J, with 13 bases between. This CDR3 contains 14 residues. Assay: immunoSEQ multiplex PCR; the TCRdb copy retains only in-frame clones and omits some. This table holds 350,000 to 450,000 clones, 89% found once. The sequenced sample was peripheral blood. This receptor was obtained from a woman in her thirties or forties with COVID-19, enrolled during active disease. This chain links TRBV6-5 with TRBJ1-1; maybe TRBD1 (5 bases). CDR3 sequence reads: CASSSGGDYTEAFF. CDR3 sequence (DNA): TGTGCCAGCAGTAGTGGTGGGGACTACACTGAAGCTTTCTTT.